A single sample is the source of the 3 T cell receptor beta chains below, sequenced in a study of shared clonotypes between healthy human individuals. The assay was immunoSEQ multiplex PCR, and TCRdb's table has in-frame clones only and misses some. This table has about a million clones, 77% appearing once. Sequenced sample: memory CD4+ T cells from PBMCs. Subset here: CD45RA-negative fraction. These receptors came from a young man in good health. Some clones in this sample may be carry-over from other donors' samples.

The chain combines TRBV28 with TRBJ2-5, with 8 positions matching TRBD2. Per the germline V gene, CDR1 is MDHEN and CDR2 is SYDVKM. Trimming took 8 bases from V and 0 from J; bases not matched to a gene: 5. The CDR3 contains 14 residues. The CDR3 sequence is CASSGGGDQETQYF. Written as DNA, the CDR3 is TGTGCCAGCTCGGGGGGGGGAGACCAAGAGACCCAGTACTTC. Full variable domain (remainder filled in from reference TRBV28 and TRBJ2-5): DVKVTQSSRYLVKRTGEKVFLECVQDMDHENMFWYRQDPGLGLRLIYFSYDVKMKEKGDIPEGYSVSREKKERFSLILESASTNQTSMYLCASSGGGDQETQYFGPGTRLLVL.

This chain uses TRBV7-3 with TRBJ2-5; 7 nucleotides match TRBD2. CDR1 is SGHTA, CDR2 FQGTGA, per germline. Trimming removed 5 bases from V and 1 base from J; junction bases left unmatched: 10. The CDR3 spans 16 residues. CDR3 nucleotides: TGTGCCAGCAGCGCCCGGGGTCCGGGGGGCCAAGAGACCCAGTACTTC. Protein product: CASSARGPGGQETQYF.

This clone showed up many times. V usage is TRBV4-1 and J usage is TRBJ2-7, with D possibly being TRBD1 or TRBD2 (7 bases each). Germline-derived CDR1 and CDR2 are MGHRA and YSYEKL. This CDR3 contains 15 residues. Trimming took off 8 bases at V and 3 bases at J, with 20 bases between the two ends. CDR3: CASQRDSRGSYEQYF. CDR3 DNA: TGCGCCAGCCAGCGGGACAGCCGAGGGAGCTACGAGCAGTACTTC.